A selection of T cell receptor beta chains follows, all from one sample in a study of shared clonotypes between healthy human individuals. The table came from immunoSEQ multiplex PCR; TCRdb's copy has only in-frame clones and leaves some out. Counted here are 2,500,000 or so clones, 90% to 95% occurring once; the ten biggest clones make up around 0.37%. Sequencing was carried out using naive CD4+ T cells from PBMCs. These receptors all come from a man aged 18-30 years in good health. Some clones in this sample may be carry-over from other donors' samples. The CDR3 runs from the conserved cysteine through the conserved F or W. A D gene is named only where the DNA matches it firmly. Expanded clones are given a class, and other clones once, few, many or no size at all.

v_gene	d_gene	abundance	j_gene	CDR3aa	CDR3nt
TRBV11-2	.	.	TRBJ2-5	CASSLGAPGTQYF	TGTGCCAGCAGCTTAGGTGCCCCGGGTACCCAGTACTTC
TRBV28	TRBD2	once	TRBJ2-1	CATIGTSGRFAYNEQFF	TGTGCCACAATAGGGACTAGCGGGAGGTTCGCCTACAATGAGCAGTTCTTC
TRBV7-2	.	.	TRBJ2-7	CASSSGDNYEQYF	TGTGCCAGCAGCTCGGGGGATAACTACGAGCAGTACTTC
TRBV30	TRBD2	.	TRBJ2-7	CAWTRQGLYEQYF	TGTGCCTGGACTAGGCAGGGACTATACGAGCAGTACTTC
TRBV19	.	.	TRBJ1-1	CASRGNRAGGAEAFF	TGTGCCAGTAGGGGTAACAGGGCAGGTGGGGCTGAAGCTTTCTTT
TRBV28	TRBD1	.	TRBJ2-2	CASSLLDLGQGFSGELFF	TGTGCCAGCAGTTTACTTGATCTGGGACAGGGATTCAGCGGGGAGCTGTTTTTT
TRBV9	TRBD2	.	TRBJ2-3	CASSVRGWAGGPDTQYF	TGTGCCAGCAGCGTAAGAGGATGGGCGGGAGGGCCAGATACGCAGTATTTT
TRBV15	TRBD1	once	TRBJ2-7	CATSSRTGGGEQYF	TGTGCCACCAGCTCCAGGACAGGGGGTGGCGAGCAGTACTTC
TRBV19	.	.	TRBJ2-7	CASSIGSRYEQYF	TGTGCCAGTAGTATAGGCAGCAGGTACGAGCAGTACTTC
TRBV28	TRBD1	.	TRBJ2-7	CASIGRDRGLYEQYF	TGTGCCAGCATCGGCCGGGACAGGGGGCTCTACGAGCAGTACTTC